These 26 T cell receptor beta chains were sequenced from one sample in a study of cytomegalovirus exposure and HLA in healthy donors. Primers: 60 Vbeta forward and 13 Jbeta reverse. Only in-frame clones appear in the TCRdb table, and some are missing; sequencing was by immunoSEQ multiplex PCR. Of some 180,000 clones listed, 75% are singletons. The sample was PBMCs. These receptors all stem from a male donor in good health and CMV-seronegative.

The table lists this clone with a count of one. This chain links TRBV21-1 with TRBJ1-5; the table's D call TRBD1 went unverified against the DNA. TRBV21-1 is shown as a pseudogene. CDR3 size: 15 residues. CDR3 sequence reads: CASSLGQGSNQPQHF. In DNA, the CDR3 is TGTGCCAGCAGCCTGGGACAGGGGAGCAATCAGCCCCAGCATTTT.

The V gene is TRBV28, the J gene TRBJ2-5; 15 nucleotides line up with TRBD2. With V trimmed by 5 bases and J by 4 bases, 11 bases remained unmatched. The CDR3 consists of 18 residues. Germline CDR1 and CDR2: MDHEN and SYDVKM. CDR3 region: CASSPAPGLAGGGETQYF. The CDR3 nucleotides are TGTGCCAGCAGTCCCGCCCCGGGACTAGCGGGAGGCGGAGAGACCCAGTACTTC.

This clone was observed a handful of times. The chain employs TRBV6-5 and TRBJ1-2; D is ambiguous. Germline V gene sequence: CDR1 MNHEY, CDR2 SVGAGI. V was shortened by 6 bases and J by 8 bases, with 16 bases between the two germline ends. CDR3 length: 13 residues. CDR3 in amino acids: CASSPLLSAGYTF. In DNA form, the CDR3 reads TGTGCCAGCAGCCCCCTCCTGAGTGCCGGCTACACCTTC.

This sequence joins TRBV28 and TRBJ1-2; D is possibly TRBD1 (6 bases). The CDR3 runs 16 residues. Trimming took off 3 bases at V and 4 bases at J, with 18 bases between the two ends. Germline V gives CDR1 MDHEN, CDR2 SYDVKM. The CDR3 coding sequence is TGTGCCAGCAGTTTCCACAGGGCTATGGTCGGCTATGGCTACACCTTC. The encoded protein is CASSFHRAMVGYGYTF.

The chain recombines TRBV4-1 with TRBJ1-5; D might be TRBD1 (5 bases). The CDR3 runs 16 residues. The ends were cut back, 0 bases at V and 2 bases at J, with 11 bases in the middle. Looked up from germline, CDR1 is MGHRA and CDR2 is YSYEKL. The CDR3 DNA is TGCGCCAGCAGCCAAGAGTGGTTAGGGGGCAATCAGCCCCAGCATTTT. It yields the protein CASSQEWLGGNQPQHF.

V and J are TRBV6-6 and TRBJ1-2, with a possible D match to TRBD1 (6 bases). The ends were cut back, 6 bases at V and 12 bases at J, with 20 bases in the middle. This CDR3 is 13 amino acids long. Germline-derived CDR1 and CDR2 are MNHNY and SVGAGI (reference sequence). This CDR3 is CASSTGTNYGHTF. The CDR3 nucleotides read TGTGCCAGCAGCACCGGGACAAACTACGGCCACACCTTC.

This chain uses TRBV2 with TRBJ1-5; the match to TRBD1 covers 10 bases. With 8 bases clipped from V and 7 bases from J, the junction kept 5 bases outside the gene matches. Germline V CDR1 and CDR2: SNHLY, FYNNEI. The CDR3 is 13 amino acids. The CDR3 bases are TGTGCCAGCGAGGGACAGGGGAAACAGCCCCAGCATTTT. Translating gives CASEGQGKQPQHF.

This clone occurred a few times. The chain uses TRBV4-3 and TRBJ2-2; D possibly corresponds to TRBD2 (7 bases). This CDR3 is 16 amino acids long. V lost 1 base and J lost 6, with 15 bases in between. In germline, CDR1 is LGHNA, CDR2 YSLEER. In DNA form, the CDR3 reads TGCGCCAGCAGCCAAGGGGGGCGGGAGTTTTCCGGGGAGCTGTTTTTT. This codes for CASSQGGREFSGELFF.

This rearrangement joins TRBV6-1 to TRBJ1-5, with a possible D match to TRBD1 (6 bases). In germline, CDR1 is MNHNS, CDR2 SASEGT. The germline V and J ends were trimmed by 5 bases and 2 bases, with 10 bases remaining between them. The CDR3 runs to 14 residues. The CDR3 loop reads CASSWDKGNQPQHF. The CDR3 DNA sequence: TGTGCCAGCAGTTGGGACAAGGGCAATCAGCCCCAGCATTTT.

In its sample, this clone was seen a few times. The rearrangement joins TRBV6-5 to TRBJ2-7; D perhaps matches TRBD1 (5 bases). Germline CDR1 reads MNHEY; CDR2 reads SVGAGI. V was pared by 5 bases and J by 0 bases, with 14 bases between. There are 15 residues in the CDR3. The CDR3 is CASSVLGQLSYEQYF. The CDR3 DNA reads TGTGCCAGCAGTGTCCTGGGGCAGCTCTCCTACGAGCAGTACTTC.

The chain employs TRBV30 and TRBJ1-2; possible D gene TRBD1, 5 bases. Per germline, CDR1 GTSNPN and CDR2 SVGIG (reference sequence). This CDR3 spans 12 amino acids. V was pared by 4 bases and J by 4 bases, with 10 bases between. The CDR3 loop is CAWTPGGYGYTF. In nucleotides, the CDR3 is TGTGCCTGGACTCCCGGGGGCTATGGCTACACCTTC.

The V call is TRBV4-2, the J call TRBJ1-1, with 9 bases identical to TRBD1. Germline V gene lookup returns CDR1 LGHNA and CDR2 YNFKEQ. The V gene end was trimmed by 1 base and the J gene end by 1 base; junction bases not matched to a gene: 4. The CDR3 is made up of 16 amino acids. The CDR3 nucleotides read TGTGCCAGCAGCCAAGGGCCGGGACAGGGGAACACTGAAGCTTTCTTT. This gives the protein CASSQGPGQGNTEAFF.

V is TRBV11-2 and J is TRBJ1-3; D gene ambiguous. The CDR3 has 13 amino acids. Deletions cut 5 bases from V and 4 bases from J, with 9 bases between. The germline V gene has CDR1 SGHAT and CDR2 FQNNGV. The CDR3 nucleotides read TGTGCCAGCAGCCCAATCAGGGGAAACACCATATATTTT. Protein sequence: CASSPIRGNTIYF.

The rearrangement joins TRBV7-9 to TRBJ1-1, with 7 bases lining up with TRBD1. Germline CDR1 and CDR2: SEHNR and FQNEAQ (reference sequence). There are 12 residues in the CDR3. The V and J ends lost 5 bases and 8 bases, in that order; junction bases with no gene match: 5. This CDR3 reads CASSPQDREAFF. As DNA, the CDR3 is TGTGCCAGCAGCCCACAGGACAGGGAAGCTTTCTTT.

This clone occurred once. This same CDR3 is encoded by further DNA sequences in the sample. V gene TRBV28 combines with J gene TRBJ2-5; 9 nucleotides align to TRBD1. This CDR3 spans 15 amino acids. From germline, CDR1 is MDHEN and CDR2 SYDVKM. With V trimmed by 2 bases and J by 2 bases, 3 bases remained unmatched. As DNA, the CDR3 is TGTGCCAGCAGTTTAGGGACAGGGTCACAAGAGACCCAGTACTTC. Its protein product is CASSLGTGSQETQYF.

The rearrangement links TRBV2 to TRBJ2-3, with 7 nucleotides matching TRBD1. Germline V gene sequence: CDR1 SNHLY, CDR2 FYNNEI. J was trimmed by 9 bases and V by 5 bases; bases with no gene match: 5. The CDR3 is made up of 12 amino acids. The CDR3, as DNA: TGTGCCAGCAGTCCACAGGGGAACACGCAGTATTTT. Encoded protein: CASSPQGNTQYF.

Of note for this clone: A read error may account for a junction end that differs from germline. The chain recombines TRBV27 with TRBJ2-4; 7 bases map to TRBD2. Germline V gene lookup returns CDR1 MNHEY and CDR2 SMNVEV (reference sequence). The CDR3 is 16 amino acids. The CDR3 nucleotides are TGTGCCAGCAGTTTATCCGGGGGGATAGCCAAAAACATTCAGCACTTC. Translating gives CASSLSGGIAKNIQHF.

This clone was recorded a few times. The chain joins TRBV5-6 to TRBJ2-1, with TRBD2 matching over 10 bases. The germline V gene encodes CDR1 SGHDT and CDR2 YYEEEE. V was pared by 0 bases and J by 16 bases, with 13 bases of the junction left unmatched. The CDR3 is 15 residues long. The CDR3 DNA sequence: TGTGCCAGCAGCTTGGGCACTGGACTAGCGGCCCCCGGATTCTTC. Translated, it gives CASSLGTGLAAPGFF.

V is TRBV28 and J is TRBJ1-3; 10 nucleotides agree with TRBD1. There are 15 residues in the CDR3. Per germline, CDR1 MDHEN and CDR2 SYDVKM. Losses at the gene ends were 4 bases for V and 4 bases for J; bases not matched to a gene: 4. CDR3 region: CASSSRQGAGNTIYF. The CDR3 nucleotides read TGTGCCAGCAGTTCCCGACAGGGGGCAGGAAACACCATATATTTT.

This clone is a singleton in its sample. The rearrangement links TRBV19 to TRBJ2-3; D possibly corresponds to TRBD1 (5 bases). V lost 0 bases and J 0 bases, leaving 7 bases between the germline ends. The CDR3 covers 15 residues. Germline lookup yields CDR1 LNHDA and CDR2 SQIVND (reference sequence). CDR3 in amino acids: CASSIDDSSTDTQYF. Here the CDR3 DNA reads TGTGCCAGTAGTATAGATGACAGTAGCACAGATACGCAGTATTTT.

The CDR3 DNA is TGTGCCAGCAGCTTGGTTTTAGTAGGACTGAGATACGAGCAGTACTTC. Residues: CASSLVLVGLRYEQYF. This rearrangement joins TRBV5-8 to TRBJ2-7; D may be TRBD2 (5 bases). Germline assignment: CDR1 SGHTS and CDR2 YDEGEE. The germline V and J ends were trimmed by 0 bases and 4 bases, with 17 bases remaining between them. The CDR3 is made up of 16 amino acids.

The sample holds one count of this clone. J is TRBJ1-1 and V is TRBV4-3; 9 bases are shared with TRBD1. Looked up from germline, CDR1 is LGHNA and CDR2 is YSLEER. V lost 0 bases to trimming and J lost 5 bases; unmatched junction nucleotides: 4. The CDR3 sequence is 15 residues long. CDR3 residues: CASSQDPTGGTEAFF. For the CDR3, the DNA is TGCGCCAGCAGCCAAGATCCGACAGGGGGGACTGAAGCTTTCTTT.

The chain has TRBV6-6 and TRBJ1-2; 8 positions match TRBD1. The CDR3 contains 14 residues. The germline V gene has CDR1 MNHNY and CDR2 SVGAGI (reference sequence). V trimming: 5 bases; J trimming: 4 bases; junction bases outside the gene matches: 6. CDR3 bases: TGTGCCAGCAGTGCTTCGACAGGGGTCTATGGCTACACCTTC. Protein: CASSASTGVYGYTF.

The V and J genes are TRBV7-3 and TRBJ1-1, with 9 bases that match TRBD1. The V segment lost 5 bases and the J segment 2 bases; nucleotides outside the gene matches: 9. CDR1 is SGHTA, CDR2 FQGTGA, per germline. The CDR3 sequence is 16 residues long. This CDR3 is CASSVQGALGNTEAFF. CDR3 in DNA: TGTGCCAGCAGCGTACAGGGGGCGCTTGGAAACACTGAAGCTTTCTTT. Together with reference TRBV7-3 and TRBJ1-1, the CDR3 gives the full variable domain: GAGVSQTPSNKVTEKGKYVELRCDPISGHTALYWYRQSLGQGPEFLIYFQGTGAADDSGLPNDRFFAVRPEGSVSTLKIQRTERGDSAVYLCASSVQGALGNTEAFFGQGTRLTVV.

This chain uses TRBV6-1 with TRBJ2-3, with 13 bases fitting TRBD2. V shed 4 bases and J 1 base; nucleotides not matched to a gene: 2. The CDR3 is 16 residues long. Germline CDR1 reads MNHNS; CDR2 reads SASEGT. The CDR3 sequence is CASSGTSGGRTDTQYF. CDR3 DNA: TGTGCCAGCAGTGGGACTAGCGGGGGTCGCACAGATACGCAGTATTTT.

The V call is TRBV2, the J call TRBJ1-2, with D unresolved. This CDR3 has 13 residues. Between the trimmed V and J ends, which lost 6 bases and 9 bases, there was a span of 17 bases. Germline V gene lookup returns CDR1 SNHLY and CDR2 FYNNEI. CDR3 nucleotides: TGTGCCAGCAGGCCCCCCAGCGGGCTCAGCTACACCTTC. Its translation is CASRPPSGLSYTF.